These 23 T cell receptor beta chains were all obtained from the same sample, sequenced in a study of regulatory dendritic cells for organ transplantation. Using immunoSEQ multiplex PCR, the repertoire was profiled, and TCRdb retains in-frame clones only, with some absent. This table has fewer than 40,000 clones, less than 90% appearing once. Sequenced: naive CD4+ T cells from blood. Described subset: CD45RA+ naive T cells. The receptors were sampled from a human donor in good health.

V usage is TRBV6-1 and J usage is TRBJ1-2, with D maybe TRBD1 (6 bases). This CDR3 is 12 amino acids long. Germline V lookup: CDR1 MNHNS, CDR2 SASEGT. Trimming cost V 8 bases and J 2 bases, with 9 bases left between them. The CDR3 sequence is CASEQGNYGYTF. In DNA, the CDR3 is TGTGCCAGCGAACAGGGAAACTATGGCTACACCTTC.

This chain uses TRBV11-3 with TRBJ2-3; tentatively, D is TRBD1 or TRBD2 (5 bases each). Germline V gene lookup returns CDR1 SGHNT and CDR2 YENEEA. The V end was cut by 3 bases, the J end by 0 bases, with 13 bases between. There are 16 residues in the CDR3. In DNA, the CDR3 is TGTGCCAGCAGCTTCGGGTTGGGGGAAAGCACAGATACGCAGTATTTT. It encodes CASSFGLGESTDTQYF.

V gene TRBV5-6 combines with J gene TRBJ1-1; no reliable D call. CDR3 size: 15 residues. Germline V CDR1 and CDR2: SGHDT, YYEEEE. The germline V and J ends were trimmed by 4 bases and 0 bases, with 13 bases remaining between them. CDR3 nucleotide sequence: TGTGCCAGCAGCGACTTACAGAGACTGAACACTGAAGCTTTCTTT. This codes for CASSDLQRLNTEAFF.

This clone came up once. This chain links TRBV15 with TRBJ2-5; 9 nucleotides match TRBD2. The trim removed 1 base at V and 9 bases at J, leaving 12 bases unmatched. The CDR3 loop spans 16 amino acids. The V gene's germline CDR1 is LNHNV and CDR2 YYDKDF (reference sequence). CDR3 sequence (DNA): TGTGCCACCAGCAGAGGGAGAAGCGGGGGGTCCGCGGCCCAGTACTTC. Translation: CATSRGRSGGSAAQYF.

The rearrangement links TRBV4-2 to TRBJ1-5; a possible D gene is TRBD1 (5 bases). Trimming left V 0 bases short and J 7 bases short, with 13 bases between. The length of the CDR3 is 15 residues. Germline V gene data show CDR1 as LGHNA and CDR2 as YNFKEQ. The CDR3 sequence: CASSQEGPGSQPQHF. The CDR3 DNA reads TGTGCCAGCAGCCAAGAAGGTCCAGGGAGCCAGCCCCAGCATTTT.

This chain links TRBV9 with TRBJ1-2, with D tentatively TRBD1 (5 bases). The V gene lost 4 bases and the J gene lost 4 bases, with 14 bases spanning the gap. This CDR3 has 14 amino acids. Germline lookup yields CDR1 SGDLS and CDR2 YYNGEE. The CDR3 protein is CASSLRDAVYGYTF. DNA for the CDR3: TGTGCCAGCAGCCTCCGGGACGCCGTCTATGGCTACACCTTC.

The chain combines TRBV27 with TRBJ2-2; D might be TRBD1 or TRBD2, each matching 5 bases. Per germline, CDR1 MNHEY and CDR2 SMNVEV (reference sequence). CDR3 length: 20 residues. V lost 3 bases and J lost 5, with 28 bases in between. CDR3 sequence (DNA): TGTGCCAGCAGTTTTATCGTTGGCTTAGGACAACTCCGGGGAACCGGGGAGCTGTTTTTT. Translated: CASSFIVGLGQLRGTGELFF.

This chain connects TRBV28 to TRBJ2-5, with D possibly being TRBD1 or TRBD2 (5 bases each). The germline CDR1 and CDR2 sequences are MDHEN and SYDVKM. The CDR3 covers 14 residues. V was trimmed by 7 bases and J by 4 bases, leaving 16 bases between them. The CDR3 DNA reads TGTGCCAGCAAACAAGCCGGGACCGTAGAGACCCAGTACTTC. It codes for CASKQAGTVETQYF.

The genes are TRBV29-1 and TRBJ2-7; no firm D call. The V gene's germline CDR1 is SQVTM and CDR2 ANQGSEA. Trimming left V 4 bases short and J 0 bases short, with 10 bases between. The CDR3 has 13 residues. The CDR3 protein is CSVASRLSYEQYF. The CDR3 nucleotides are TGCAGCGTTGCCAGTCGGCTCTCCTACGAGCAGTACTTC.

CDR3 DNA sequence: TGCGCCAGCAGCCAAGAGCTCCAAGAGACCCAGTACTTC. Translating it yields CASSQELQETQYF. The chain recombines TRBV4-1 with TRBJ2-5, with no clear D. Germline-derived CDR1 and CDR2 are MGHRA and YSYEKL. The CDR3 consists of 13 residues. V dropped 0 bases and J dropped 1 base, with 3 bases sitting between them.

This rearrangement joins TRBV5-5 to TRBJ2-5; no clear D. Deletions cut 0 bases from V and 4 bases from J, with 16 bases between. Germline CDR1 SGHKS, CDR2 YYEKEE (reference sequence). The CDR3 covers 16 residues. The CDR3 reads CASSLVAEVRRETQYF. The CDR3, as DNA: TGTGCCAGCAGCTTGGTGGCAGAAGTTCGAAGAGAGACCCAGTACTTC. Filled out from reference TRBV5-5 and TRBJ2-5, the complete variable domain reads DAGVTQSPTHLIKTRGQQVTLRCSPISGHKSVSWYQQVLGQGPQFIFQYYEKEERGRGNFPDRFSARQFPNYSSELNVNALLLGDSALYLCASSLVAEVRRETQYFGPGTRLLVL.

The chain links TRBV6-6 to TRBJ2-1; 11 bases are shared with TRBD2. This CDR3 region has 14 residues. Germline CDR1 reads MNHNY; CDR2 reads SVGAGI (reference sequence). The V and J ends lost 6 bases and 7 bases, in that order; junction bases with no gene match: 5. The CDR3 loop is CASRLLAGDNEQFF. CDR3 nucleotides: TGTGCCAGCAGGCTACTAGCGGGGGATAATGAGCAGTTCTTC.

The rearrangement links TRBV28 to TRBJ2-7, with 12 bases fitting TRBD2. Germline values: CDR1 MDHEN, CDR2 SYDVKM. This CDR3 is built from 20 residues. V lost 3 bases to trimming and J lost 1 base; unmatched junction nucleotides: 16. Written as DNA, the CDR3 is TGTGCCAGCAGTTTTCACCCAGGGGTACTAGCGGGAGGAAAATCCTACGAGCAGTACTTC. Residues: CASSFHPGVLAGGKSYEQYF.

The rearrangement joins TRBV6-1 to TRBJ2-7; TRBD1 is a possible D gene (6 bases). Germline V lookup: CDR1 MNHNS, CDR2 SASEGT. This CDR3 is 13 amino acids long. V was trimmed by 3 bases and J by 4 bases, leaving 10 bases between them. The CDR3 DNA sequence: TGTGCCAGCAGTGACGTCAGGGGATACGAGCAGTACTTC. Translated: CASSDVRGYEQYF.

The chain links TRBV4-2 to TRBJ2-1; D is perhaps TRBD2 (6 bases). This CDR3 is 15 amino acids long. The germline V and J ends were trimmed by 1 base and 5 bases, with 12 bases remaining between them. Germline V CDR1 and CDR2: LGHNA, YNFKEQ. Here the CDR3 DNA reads TGTGCCAGCAGCCAAGTAGGCACGGGAGACAATGAGCAGTTCTTC. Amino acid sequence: CASSQVGTGDNEQFF.

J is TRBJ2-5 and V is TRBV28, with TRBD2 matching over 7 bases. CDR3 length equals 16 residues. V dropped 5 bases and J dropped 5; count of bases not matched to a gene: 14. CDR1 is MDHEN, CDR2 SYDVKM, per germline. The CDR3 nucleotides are TGTGCCAGCAGTATCCCCCGTAGTAGCGGGTTTGAGACCCAGTACTTC. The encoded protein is CASSIPRSSGFETQYF.

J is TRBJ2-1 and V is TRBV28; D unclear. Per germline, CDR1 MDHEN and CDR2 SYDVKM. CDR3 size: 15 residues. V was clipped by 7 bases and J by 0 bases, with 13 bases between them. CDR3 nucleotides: TGTGCCAGCACCTCGTTCACCTACTCCTACAATGAGCAGTTCTTC. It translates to CASTSFTYSYNEQFF.

CDR3 coding DNA: TGTGCCAGCGAGGCCTCACGAAACTATGGCTACACCTTC. This encodes CASEASRNYGYTF. This sequence joins TRBV18 and TRBJ1-2; no firm D call. The germline CDR1 and CDR2 sequences are KGHSH and LQKENI. The CDR3 consists of 13 residues. Trimming took 8 bases from V and 2 from J, leaving 12 bases between them.

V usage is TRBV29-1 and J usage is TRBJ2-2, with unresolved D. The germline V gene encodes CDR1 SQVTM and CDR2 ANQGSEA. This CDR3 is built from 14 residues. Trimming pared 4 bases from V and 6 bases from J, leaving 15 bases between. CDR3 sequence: CSVAPTAWAGELFF. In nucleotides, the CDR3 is TGCAGCGTTGCCCCGACCGCTTGGGCCGGGGAGCTGTTTTTT.

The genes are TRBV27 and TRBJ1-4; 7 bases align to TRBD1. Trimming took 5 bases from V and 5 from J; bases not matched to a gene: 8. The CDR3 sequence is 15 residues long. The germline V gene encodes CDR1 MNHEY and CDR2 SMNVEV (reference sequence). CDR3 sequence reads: CASSPRQGVNEKLFF. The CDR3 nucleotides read TGTGCCAGCAGTCCTCGACAGGGCGTGAATGAAAAACTGTTTTTT.

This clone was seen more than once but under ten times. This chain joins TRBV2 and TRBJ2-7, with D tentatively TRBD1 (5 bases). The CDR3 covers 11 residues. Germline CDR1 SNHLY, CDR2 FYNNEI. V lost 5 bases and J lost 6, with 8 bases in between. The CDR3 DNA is TGTGCCAGCAGTCCACAGGTCGAGCAGTACTTC. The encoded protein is CASSPQVEQYF.

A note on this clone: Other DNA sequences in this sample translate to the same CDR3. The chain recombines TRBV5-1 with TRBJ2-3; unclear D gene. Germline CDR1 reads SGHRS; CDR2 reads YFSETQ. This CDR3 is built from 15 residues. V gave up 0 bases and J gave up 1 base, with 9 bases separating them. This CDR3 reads CASSLGLAGTDTQYF. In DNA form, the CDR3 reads TGCGCCAGCAGCTTGGGCTTGGCCGGCACAGATACGCAGTATTTT.

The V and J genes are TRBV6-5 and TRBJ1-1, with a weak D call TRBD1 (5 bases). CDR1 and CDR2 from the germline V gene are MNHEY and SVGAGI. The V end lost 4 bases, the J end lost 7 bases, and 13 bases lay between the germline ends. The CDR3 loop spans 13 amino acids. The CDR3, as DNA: TGTGCCAGCAGTTCGTTCGGGCAGGGTGAAGCTTTCTTT. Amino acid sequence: CASSSFGQGEAFF.